This T cell receptor beta chain stems from a study of lymphopenia after photon versus proton radiotherapy. General observations from the study: Relative stability marked proton patients; photon patients lost diversity and naive cells.

Sequencing was performed with immunoSEQ multiplex PCR; in TCRdb, only in-frame clones are kept and a portion is missing. The data show over 40,000 clones, more than 90% seen once. The germline V gene has CDR1 SGHRS and CDR2 YFSETQ. V was pared by 0 bases and J by 6 bases, with 15 bases between. The CDR3 covers 15 residues. This clone is a singleton in its sample. Its antigen is not known. Sequences were derived from peripheral blood, sampled from a patient treated with photon-based radiotherapy. The rearrangement uses TRBV5-1 and TRBJ1-2; D possibly corresponds to TRBD1 (6 bases). The receptor was isolated from a woman in her thirties or forties with cholangiocarcinoma. DNA for the CDR3: TGCGCCAGCAGCTTGGCCCGGACAGTGTCCGATGGCTACACCTTC. Translating gives CASSLARTVSDGYTF.